Listed below are T cell receptor beta chains from one sample, sequenced in a study of response to subunit inactivated influenza vaccine. TCRdb itself ran the RT-PCR reads through MiXCR, one entry per CDR3 protein. The data show 610,000 or so distinct CDR3 sequences, 12% to 15% seen once. The specimen comprised PBMCs from blood, sampled about 13 days after vaccination. The receptors originated from a man aged 45 to 65 who received an inactivated influenza vaccine. CDR3s include the opening cysteine and the closing phenylalanine or tryptophan. D genes are given only for firm matches. Some rows have no size entry. The others give once, few or many, or a class for an expanded clone.

clone size | J gene | D gene | V gene | CDR3 protein
- | TRBJ2-7 | TRBD1 | TRBV11-2 | CASSGRQGTRPTVFYEQYF
- | TRBJ2-7 | TRBD1 | TRBV5-1 | CASRYDRGEQYF
few | TRBJ2-3 | TRBD1 | TRBV7-8 | CASSFAWDRGLGTQYF
- | TRBJ1-3 | TRBD1 | TRBV5-5 | CASSFQGASGNTIYF
few | TRBJ1-1 | - | TRBV29-1 | CSVEDGGGTEAFF
many | TRBJ2-7 | TRBD1 | TRBV12-3/TRBV12-4 | CASSFPGQGGRQQYF
- | TRBJ2-5 | TRBD1 | TRBV5-6 | CASSLGQGRSETQYF
- | TRBJ2-1 | TRBD2 | TRBV3-1 | CASSQGLAGKEQFF
- | TRBJ2-7 | TRBD1 | TRBV6-2/TRBV6-3 | CASSQDRGLYEQYF
few | TRBJ2-7 | - | TRBV10-3 | CAISESGGQGNEQYF
- | TRBJ2-2 | TRBD1 | TRBV24-1 | CATSDWGQGGTGELFF
- | TRBJ1-2 | - | TRBV4-2 | CASSQDGGAYGYTF
few | TRBJ1-2 | TRBD1 | TRBV20-1 | CSARGTGNSSNYGYTF
- | TRBJ2-1 | TRBD1 | TRBV24-1 | CATSDKLDRGPYNEQFF
few | TRBJ2-3 | TRBD1 | TRBV28 | CASSSYGQVSDTQYF
once | TRBJ1-4 | TRBD1 | TRBV7-2 | CASSQWTGDEKLFF
few | TRBJ2-7 | - | TRBV20-1 | CSARGPRGPPYEQYF
few | TRBJ2-5 | TRBD1 | TRBV14 | CASSLRGQGKLGETQYF
many | TRBJ2-7 | - | TRBV20-1 | CSARVWGRYEQYF
few | TRBJ1-2 | - | TRBV29-1 | CSVEDPQLGIYGYTF
- | TRBJ2-6 | - | TRBV7-2 | CASSLAVASSGANVLTF
few | TRBJ1-5 | - | TRBV15 | CATSRVYRTQHF
- | TRBJ2-1 | - | TRBV29-1 | CSVDLDLNEQFF